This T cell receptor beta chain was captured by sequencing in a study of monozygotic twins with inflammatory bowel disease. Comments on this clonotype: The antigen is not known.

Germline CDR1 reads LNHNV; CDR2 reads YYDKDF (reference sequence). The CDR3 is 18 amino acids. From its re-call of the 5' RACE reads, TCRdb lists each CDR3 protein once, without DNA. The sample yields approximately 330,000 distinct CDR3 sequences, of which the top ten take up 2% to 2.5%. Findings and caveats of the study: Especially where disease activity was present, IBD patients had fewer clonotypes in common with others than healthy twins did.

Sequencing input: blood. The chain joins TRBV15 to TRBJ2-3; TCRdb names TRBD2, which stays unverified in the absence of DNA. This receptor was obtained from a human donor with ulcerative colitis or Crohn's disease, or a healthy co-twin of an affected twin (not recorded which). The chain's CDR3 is CATSKTSGGEGNGDTQYF.